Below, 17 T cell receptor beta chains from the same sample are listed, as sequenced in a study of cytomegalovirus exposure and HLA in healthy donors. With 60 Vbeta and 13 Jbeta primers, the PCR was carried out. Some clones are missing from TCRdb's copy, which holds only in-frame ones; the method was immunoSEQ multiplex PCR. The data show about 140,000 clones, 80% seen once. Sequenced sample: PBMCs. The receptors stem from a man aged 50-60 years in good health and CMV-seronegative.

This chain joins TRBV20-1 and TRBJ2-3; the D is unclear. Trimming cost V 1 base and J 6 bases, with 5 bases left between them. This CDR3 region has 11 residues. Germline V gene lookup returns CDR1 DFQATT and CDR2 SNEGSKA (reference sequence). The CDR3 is CSARVRDTQYF. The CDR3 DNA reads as TGCAGTGCTAGAGTACGGGATACGCAGTATTTT.

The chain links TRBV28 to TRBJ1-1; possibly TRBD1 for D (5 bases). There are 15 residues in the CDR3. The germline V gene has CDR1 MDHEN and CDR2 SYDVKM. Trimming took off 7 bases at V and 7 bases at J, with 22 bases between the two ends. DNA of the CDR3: TGTGCCAGCACGGCAAGGGGTGAGCATTATGGTGAAGCTTTCTTT. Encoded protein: CASTARGEHYGEAFF.

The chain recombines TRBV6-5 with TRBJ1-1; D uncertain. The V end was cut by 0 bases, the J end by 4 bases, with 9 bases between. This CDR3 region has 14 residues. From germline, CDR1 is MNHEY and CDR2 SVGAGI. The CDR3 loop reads CASSYSRLGTEAFF. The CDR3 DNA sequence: TGTGCCAGCAGTTACTCGAGGTTAGGCACTGAAGCTTTCTTT.

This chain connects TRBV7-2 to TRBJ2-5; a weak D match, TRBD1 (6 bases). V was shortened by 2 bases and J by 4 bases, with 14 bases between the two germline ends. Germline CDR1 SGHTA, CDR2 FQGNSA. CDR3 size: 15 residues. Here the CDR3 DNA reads TGTGCCAGCAGCTTAAATCAGGGGTTAATAGAGACCCAGTACTTC. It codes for CASSLNQGLIETQYF.

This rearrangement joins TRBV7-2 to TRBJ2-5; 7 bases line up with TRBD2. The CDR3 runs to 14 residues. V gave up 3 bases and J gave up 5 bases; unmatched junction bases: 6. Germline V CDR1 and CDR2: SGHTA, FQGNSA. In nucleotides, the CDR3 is TGTGCCAGCAGCTTTCGGAGGGGAGGGGAGACCCAGTACTTC. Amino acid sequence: CASSFRRGGETQYF.

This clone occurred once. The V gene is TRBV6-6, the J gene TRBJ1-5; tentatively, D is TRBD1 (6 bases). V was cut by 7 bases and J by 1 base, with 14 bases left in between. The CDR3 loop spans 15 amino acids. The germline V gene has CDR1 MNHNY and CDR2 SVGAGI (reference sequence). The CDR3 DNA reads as TGTGCCAGCAAACAGGGTGGTCAAAGCAATCAGCCCCAGCATTTT. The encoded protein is CASKQGGQSNQPQHF.

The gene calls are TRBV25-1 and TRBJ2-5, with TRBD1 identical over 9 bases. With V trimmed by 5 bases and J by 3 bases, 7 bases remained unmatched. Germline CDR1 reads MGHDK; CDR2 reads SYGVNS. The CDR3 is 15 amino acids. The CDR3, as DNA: TGTGCCAGCAGTACACAGGGGGCGTTGGAAGAGACCCAGTACTTC. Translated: CASSTQGALEETQYF.

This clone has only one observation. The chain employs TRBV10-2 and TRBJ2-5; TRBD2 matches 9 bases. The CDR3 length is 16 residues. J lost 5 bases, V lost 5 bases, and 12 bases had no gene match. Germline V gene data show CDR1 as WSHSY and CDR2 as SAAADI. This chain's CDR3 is CASSLRAGGAGETQYF. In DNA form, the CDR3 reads TGCGCCAGCAGTCTAAGGGCGGGGGGGGCGGGGGAGACCCAGTACTTC.

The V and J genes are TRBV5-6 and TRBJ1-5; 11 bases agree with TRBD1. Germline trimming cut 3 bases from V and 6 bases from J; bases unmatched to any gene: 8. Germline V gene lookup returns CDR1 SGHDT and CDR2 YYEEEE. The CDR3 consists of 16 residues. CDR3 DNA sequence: TGTGCCAGCAGCTCATTAGGGACAGGGGGAGGTCAGCCCCAGCATTTT. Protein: CASSSLGTGGGQPQHF.

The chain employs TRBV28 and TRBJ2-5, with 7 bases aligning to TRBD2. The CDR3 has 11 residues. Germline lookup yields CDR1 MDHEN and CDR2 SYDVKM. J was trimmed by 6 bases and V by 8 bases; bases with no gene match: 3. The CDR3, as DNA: TGTGCCAGCCTGCGGGGGAAGACCCAGTACTTC. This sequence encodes CASLRGKTQYF.

The CDR3: CASSFPTDGGTDTQYF. The DNA of the CDR3 is TGTGCCAGCAGCTTCCCCACCGACGGGGGCACAGATACGCAGTATTTT. V is TRBV7-9 and J is TRBJ2-3, with D perhaps matching TRBD2 (5 bases). Germline CDR1 SEHNR, CDR2 FQNEAQ (reference sequence). Trimming removed 3 bases at V and 1 base at J, with 14 bases between. This CDR3 spans 16 amino acids. Full variable domain (outside the CDR3, taken from reference TRBV7-9 and TRBJ2-3): DTGVSQNPRHKITKRGQNVTFRCDPISEHNRLYWYRQTLGQGPEFLTYFQNEAQLEKSRLLSDRFSAERPKGSFSTLEIQRTEQGDSAMYLCASSFPTDGGTDTQYFGPGTRLTVL.

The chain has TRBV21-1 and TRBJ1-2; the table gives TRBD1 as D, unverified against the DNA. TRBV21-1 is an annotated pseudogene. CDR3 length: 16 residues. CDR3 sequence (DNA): TGTGCCAGCAGCAAAGAACCCGTTACAGGGCCCTATGGCTACACCTTC. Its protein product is CASSKEPVTGPYGYTF.

The CDR3 DNA is TGTGCCAGCAGTGTGATAGCATCGGGTTCCAATGAGCAGTTCTTC. Amino acids: CASSVIASGSNEQFF. The chain combines TRBV7-2 with TRBJ2-1, with D hard to call. The CDR3 is 15 residues long. V shed 6 bases and J shed 6 bases, with 18 bases lying between them. Germline V lookup: CDR1 SGHTA, CDR2 FQGNSA. Together with reference TRBV7-2 and TRBJ2-1, the CDR3 gives the full variable domain: GAGVSQSPSNKVTEKGKDVELRCDPISGHTALYWYRQSLGQGLEFLIYFQGNSAPDKSGLPSDRFSAERTGGSVSTLTIQRTQQEDSAVYLCASSVIASGSNEQFFGPGTRLTVL.

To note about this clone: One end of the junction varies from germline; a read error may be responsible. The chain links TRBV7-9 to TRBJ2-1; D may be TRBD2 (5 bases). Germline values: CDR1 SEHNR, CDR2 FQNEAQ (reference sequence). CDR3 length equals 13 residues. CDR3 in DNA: TGTGCCAGCATCTTACTAGCCTACAATGAGCAGTTCTTC. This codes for CASILLAYNEQFF.

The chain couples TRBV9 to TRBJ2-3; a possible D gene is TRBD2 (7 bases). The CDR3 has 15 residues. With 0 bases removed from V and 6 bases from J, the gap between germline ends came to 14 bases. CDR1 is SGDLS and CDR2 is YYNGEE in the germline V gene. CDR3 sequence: CASSVVGGPSDTQYF. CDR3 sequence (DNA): TGTGCCAGCAGCGTAGTCGGGGGGCCATCGGATACGCAGTATTTT.

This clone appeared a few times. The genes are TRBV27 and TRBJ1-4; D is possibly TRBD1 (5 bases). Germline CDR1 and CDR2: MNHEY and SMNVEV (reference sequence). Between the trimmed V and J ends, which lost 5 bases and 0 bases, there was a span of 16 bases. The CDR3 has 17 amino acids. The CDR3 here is CASSPDSRSATNEKLFF. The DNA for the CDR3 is TGTGCCAGCAGTCCAGACAGCAGATCAGCAACTAATGAAAAACTGTTTTTT.

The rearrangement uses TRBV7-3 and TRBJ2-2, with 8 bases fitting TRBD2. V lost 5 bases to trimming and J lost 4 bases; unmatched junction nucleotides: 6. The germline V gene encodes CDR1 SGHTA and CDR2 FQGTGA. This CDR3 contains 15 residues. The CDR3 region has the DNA TGTGCCAGCAGCCCCCGGGGGGGAGGCACCGGGGAGCTGTTTTTT. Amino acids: CASSPRGGGTGELFF.